A selection of T cell receptor beta chains follows, all from one sample in a study of early stage breast cancer tumors. The protocol was immunoSEQ multiplex PCR, while the TCRdb copy is restricted to in-frame clones and leaves out a portion. The sample records some 28,000 clones, around three quarters being singletons. Sample: blood. The receptors shown here come from a person in their sixties or seventies with breast cancer. The CDR3 runs from the conserved cysteine through the conserved F or W. The D gene is left open where the match is weak. Clone size, where shown, is once, few, many, or a class for clones that have expanded.

>.|TRBV9|TRBJ2-3|.
CASSVVSSTDTQYF
TGTGCCAGCAGCGTAGTCTCGAGCACAGATACGCAGTATTTT
>.|TRBV28|TRBJ2-7|large
CASSIGSAGYEQYF
TGTGCCAGCAGTATCGGGAGTGCAGGCTACGAGCAGTACTTC
>.|TRBV6-1|TRBJ1-2|.
CASSVEGTYGYTF
TGTGCCAGCAGTGTGGAGGGGACCTATGGCTACACCTTC
>TRBD1|TRBV7-9|TRBJ1-1|.
CASSPGGNTEAFF
TGTGCCAGCAGCCCAGGGGGTAACACTGAAGCTTTCTTT
>TRBD2|TRBV2|TRBJ2-1|.
CASTIAGGDLHEQFF
TGTGCCAGCACAATAGCGGGAGGGGACCTCCATGAGCAGTTCTTC
>TRBD2|TRBV6-4|TRBJ2-1|.
CASSGSTSGSNEQFF
TGTGCCAGCAGTGGTTCGACTAGCGGGAGCAATGAGCAGTTCTTC
>TRBD2|TRBV9|TRBJ2-3|.
CASSQFSGNTDTQYF
TGTGCCAGCAGCCAATTCAGCGGGAACACAGATACGCAGTATTTT
>.|TRBV2|TRBJ1-1|.
CASSPGRGGTEAFF
TGTGCCAGCAGCCCCGGCAGAGGGGGAACTGAAGCTTTCTTT
>TRBD2|TRBV7-6|TRBJ2-7|once
CASSLGGSGEQYF
TGTGCCAGCAGCTTAGGCGGGAGCGGGGAGCAGTACTTC
>TRBD1|TRBV4-3|TRBJ1-2|.
CASSQLTGGAHYGYTF
TGCGCCAGCAGCCAACTTACAGGGGGCGCTCACTATGGCTACACCTTC
>TRBD2|TRBV27|TRBJ2-1|few
CASSDLSGRADEQFF
TGTGCCAGCAGTGACCTTAGCGGGAGGGCGGATGAGCAGTTCTTC
>TRBD1|TRBV15|TRBJ1-3|few
CATSRGQGPLSGNTIYF
TGTGCCACCAGCAGAGGACAGGGGCCACTCTCTGGAAACACCATATATTTT
>TRBD1|TRBV5-1|TRBJ1-1|.
CASSGDRAEAFF
TGCGCCAGCAGCGGCGACAGGGCCGAAGCTTTCTTT
>.|TRBV7-2|TRBJ2-3|.
CASSRDRFTDTQYF
TGTGCCAGCAGCCGCGACAGGTTCACAGATACGCAGTATTTT
>.|TRBV19|TRBJ1-2|.
CASSIHGELGYTF
TGTGCCAGTAGTATACACGGGGAACTTGGCTACACCTTC
>TRBD2|TRBV11-2|TRBJ2-1|.
CASTIHGTSGYNEQFF
TGTGCCAGCACCATCCACGGGACTAGCGGTTACAATGAGCAGTTCTTC
>.|TRBV9|TRBJ2-3|.
CASSVGQVGTDTQYF
TGTGCCAGCAGCGTAGGACAGGTTGGCACAGATACGCAGTATTTT
>.|TRBV30|TRBJ2-6|.
CAWKTSGANVLTF
TGTGCCTGGAAGACTTCTGGGGCCAACGTCCTGACTTTC
>TRBD1|TRBV6-5|TRBJ1-3|.
CASRSTGGNTIYF
TGTGCCAGCAGGTCGACAGGGGGAAACACCATATATTTT
>.|TRBV29-1|TRBJ1-1|.
CSVEDPQGSNTEAFF
TGCAGCGTTGAAGATCCCCAGGGCTCAAACACTGAAGCTTTCTTT
>TRBD2|TRBV29-1|TRBJ2-7|.
CSVRSRLAGGYEQYF
TGCAGCGTTCGAAGTCGACTAGCGGGAGGCTACGAGCAGTACTTC
>.|TRBV7-2|TRBJ1-1|few
CASSLQADTEAFF
TGTGCCAGCAGTTTGCAAGCGGACACTGAAGCTTTCTTT
>TRBD2|TRBV5-4|TRBJ2-2|few
CASSHRLAANTGELFF
TGTGCCAGCAGCCATAGACTAGCGGCGAACACCGGGGAGCTGTTTTTT
>TRBD1|TRBV9|TRBJ2-2|once
CASSVSDRAITGELFF
TGTGCCAGCAGCGTATCTGACAGGGCCATCACCGGGGAGCTGTTTTTT
>TRBD1|TRBV6-1|TRBJ1-1|.
CASSVGGLDAFF
TGTGCCAGCAGTGTAGGGGGCTTGGATGCTTTCTTT
>.|TRBV10-3|TRBJ1-5|.
CAIVEGGFYQPQHF
TGTGCCATCGTCGAGGGAGGGTTTTATCAGCCCCAGCATTTT
>TRBD1|TRBV6-1|TRBJ2-7|few
CASIPGQGKYEQYF
TGTGCCAGCATTCCGGGACAGGGAAAGTACGAGCAGTACTTC
>.|TRBV18|TRBJ2-7|.
CASSPPAGRDEQYF
TGTGCCAGCTCACCACCGGCGGGAAGGGACGAGCAGTACTTC
>.|TRBV9|TRBJ2-7|.
CASSALGTPAEQYF
TGTGCCAGCAGCGCCCTCGGGACACCCGCGGAGCAGTACTTC
>.|TRBV5-8|TRBJ1-2|.
CASSLDRDGYGYTF
TGTGCCAGCAGCTTGGACAGGGATGGCTATGGCTACACCTTC
>TRBD1|TRBV7-9|TRBJ1-3|.
CASNGQGLSGNTIYF
TGTGCCAGCAACGGACAGGGCCTCTCTGGAAACACCATATATTTT
>.|TRBV29-1|TRBJ1-2|once
CSVEEDSPGVYGYTF
TGCAGCGTTGAGGAAGATAGTCCGGGGGTCTATGGCTACACCTTC